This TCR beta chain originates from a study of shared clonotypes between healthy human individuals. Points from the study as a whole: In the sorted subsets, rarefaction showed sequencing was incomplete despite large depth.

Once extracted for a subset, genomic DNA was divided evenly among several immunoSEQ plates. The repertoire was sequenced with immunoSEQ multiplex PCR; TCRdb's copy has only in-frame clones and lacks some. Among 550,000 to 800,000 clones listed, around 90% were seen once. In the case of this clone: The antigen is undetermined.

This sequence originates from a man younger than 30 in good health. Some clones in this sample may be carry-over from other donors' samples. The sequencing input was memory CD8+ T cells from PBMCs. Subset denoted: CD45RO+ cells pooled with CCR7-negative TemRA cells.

CDR3 nucleotide sequence: TGCGCCAGCAGCCAAGATCGACTAGCCAACTACGAGCAGTACTTC. The encoded protein is CASSQDRLANYEQYF. V and J are TRBV4-3 and TRBJ2-7; the match to TRBD2 covers 7 bases. V lost 0 bases, J lost 3 bases, and 5 bases stayed unmatched. The CDR3 spans 15 residues. Germline CDR1 and CDR2: LGHNA and YSLEER.